This TCR beta chain was captured in a study of blood T cells in healthy people across ages. The overall study: The template switching approach captured approximately one barcoded beta molecule for every two T cells. Study conclusions and caveats: Estimates drawn from one million T cells were deemed to understate diversity.

A second about 6 to 12 cycle PCR used barcoded and J-beta primers. TCRdb analysed the 5' RACE reads with MiXCR anew, one entry per CDR3 protein. Of about 1 million distinct CDR3 sequences in the sample, under 45% were seen once. This clonotype has only a few counts. Its target is not known. Trimming stripped 4 bases from V and 9 bases from J, with 5 bases between. The CDR3 runs to 10 residues. Total RNA extraction produced at least 5 micrograms (per sample) for the study. The receptor comes from a woman aged 55-75 years in good health. The rearrangement links TRBV12-3 or TRBV12-4 to TRBJ2-3, with D hard to call. The sequenced sample was blood. The CDR3 DNA follows: TGTGCCAGCAGTTCCGCAACGCAGTATTTT. It encodes CASSSATQYF.